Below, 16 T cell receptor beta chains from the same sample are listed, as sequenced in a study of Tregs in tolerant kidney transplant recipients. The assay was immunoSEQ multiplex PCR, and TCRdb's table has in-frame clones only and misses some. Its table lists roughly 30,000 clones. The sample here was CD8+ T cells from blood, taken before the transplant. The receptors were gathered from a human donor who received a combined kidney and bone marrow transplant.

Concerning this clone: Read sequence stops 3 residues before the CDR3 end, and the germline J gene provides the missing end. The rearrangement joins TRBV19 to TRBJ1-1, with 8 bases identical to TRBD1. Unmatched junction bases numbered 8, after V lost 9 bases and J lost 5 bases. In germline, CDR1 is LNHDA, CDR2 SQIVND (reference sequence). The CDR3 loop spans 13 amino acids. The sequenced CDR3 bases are TGTGCCAGCCGATCAGGGGGCGGTACTGAA. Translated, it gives CASRSGGGTE. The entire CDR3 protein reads CASRSGGGTEAFF.

CDR3 DNA, as far as it was read: TGCGCCAGCAGCCCTGGACAGGGGGAGTCCTACAATGAG. Translated: CASSPGQGESYNE. The whole CDR3 reads CASSPGQGESYNEQFF. The chain links TRBV10-1 to TRBJ2-1; the match to TRBD1 covers 10 bases. The sequenced fragment ends 3 residues before the CDR3 boundary, so the rest is inferred from the germline J gene. CDR3 length: 16 amino acids. Trimming cost V 6 bases and J 1 base; bases outside gene matches: 6. The V gene's germline CDR1 is WNHNN and CDR2 SYGVQD (reference sequence).

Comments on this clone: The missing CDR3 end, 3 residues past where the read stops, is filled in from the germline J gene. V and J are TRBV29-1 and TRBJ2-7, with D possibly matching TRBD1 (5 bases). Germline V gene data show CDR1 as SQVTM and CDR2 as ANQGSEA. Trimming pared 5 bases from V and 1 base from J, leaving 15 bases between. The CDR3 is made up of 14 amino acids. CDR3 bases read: TGCAGCGTTCTTGGACATTCAACATCCTACGAG. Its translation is CSVLGHSTSYE. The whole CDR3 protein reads CSVLGHSTSYEQYF.

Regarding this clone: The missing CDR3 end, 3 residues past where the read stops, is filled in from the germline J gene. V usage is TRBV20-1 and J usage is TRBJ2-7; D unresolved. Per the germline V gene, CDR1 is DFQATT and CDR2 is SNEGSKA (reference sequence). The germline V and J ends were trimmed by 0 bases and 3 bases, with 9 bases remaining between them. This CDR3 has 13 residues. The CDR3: CSAREFEGYEQYF. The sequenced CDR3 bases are TGCAGTGCTAGAGAATTCGAAGGCTACGAG.

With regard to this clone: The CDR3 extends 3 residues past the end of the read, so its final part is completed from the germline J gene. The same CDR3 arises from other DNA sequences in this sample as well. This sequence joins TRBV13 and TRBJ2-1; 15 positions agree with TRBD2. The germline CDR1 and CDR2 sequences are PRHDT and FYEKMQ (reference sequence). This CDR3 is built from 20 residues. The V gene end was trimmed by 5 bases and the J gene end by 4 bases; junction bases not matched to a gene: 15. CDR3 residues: CASSPTVGTSGRWVYNEQFF. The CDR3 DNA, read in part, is TGTGCCAGCAGCCCTACCGTAGGGACTAGCGGGAGGTGGGTTTACAATGAG. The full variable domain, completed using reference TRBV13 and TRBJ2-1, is AAGVIQSPRHLIKEKRETATLKCYPIPRHDTVYWYQQGPGQDPQFLISFYEKMQSDKGSIPDRFSAQQFSDYHSELNMSSLELGDSALYFCASSPTVGTSGRWVYNEQFFGPGTRLTVL.

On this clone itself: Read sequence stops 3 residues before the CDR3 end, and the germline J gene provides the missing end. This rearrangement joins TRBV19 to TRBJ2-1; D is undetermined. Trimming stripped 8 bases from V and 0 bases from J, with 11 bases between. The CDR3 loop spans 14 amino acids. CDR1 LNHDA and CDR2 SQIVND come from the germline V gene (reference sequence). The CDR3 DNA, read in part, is TGTGCCAGTTCTTACCCTAGCTCCTACAATGAG. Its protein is CASSYPSSYNE. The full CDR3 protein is CASSYPSSYNEQFF. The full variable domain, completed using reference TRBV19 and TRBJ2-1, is DGGITQSPKYLFRKEGQNVTLSCEQNLNHDAMYWYRQDPGQGLRLIYYSQIVNDFQKGDIAEGYSVSREKKESFPLTVTSAQKNPTAFYLCASSYPSSYNEQFFGPGTRLTVL.

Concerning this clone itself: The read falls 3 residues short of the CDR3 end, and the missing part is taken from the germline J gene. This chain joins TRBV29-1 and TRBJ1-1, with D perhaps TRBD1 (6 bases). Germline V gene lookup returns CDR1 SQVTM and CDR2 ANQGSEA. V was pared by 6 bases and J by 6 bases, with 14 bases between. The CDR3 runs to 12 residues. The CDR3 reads CSVERGGPEAFF. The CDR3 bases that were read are TGCAGCGTAGAAAGGGGGGGGCCTGAA.

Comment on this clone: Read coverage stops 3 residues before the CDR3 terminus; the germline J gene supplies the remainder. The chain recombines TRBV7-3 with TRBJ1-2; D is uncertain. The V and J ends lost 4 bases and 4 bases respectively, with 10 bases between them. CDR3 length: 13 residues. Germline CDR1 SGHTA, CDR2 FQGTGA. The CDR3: CASSSGQLYGYTF. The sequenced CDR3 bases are TGTGCCAGCAGCTCTGGGCAGCTCTATGGC.

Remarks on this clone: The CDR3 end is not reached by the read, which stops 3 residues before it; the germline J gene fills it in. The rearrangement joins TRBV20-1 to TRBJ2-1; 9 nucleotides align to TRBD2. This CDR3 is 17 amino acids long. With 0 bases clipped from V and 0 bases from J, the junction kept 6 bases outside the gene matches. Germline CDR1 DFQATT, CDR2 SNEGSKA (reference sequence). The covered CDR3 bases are TGCAGTGCTAGAGATCTGGGTAGCGGGAGCTCCTACAATGAG. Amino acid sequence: CSARDLGSGSSYNE. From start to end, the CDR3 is CSARDLGSGSSYNEQFF.

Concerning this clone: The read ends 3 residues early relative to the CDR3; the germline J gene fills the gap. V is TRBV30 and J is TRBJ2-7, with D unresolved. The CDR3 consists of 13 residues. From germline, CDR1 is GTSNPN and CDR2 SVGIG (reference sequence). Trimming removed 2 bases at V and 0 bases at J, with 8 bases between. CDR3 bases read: TGTGCCTGGAGTACAGAGAGCTCCTACGAG. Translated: CAWSTESSYE. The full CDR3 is CAWSTESSYEQYF.

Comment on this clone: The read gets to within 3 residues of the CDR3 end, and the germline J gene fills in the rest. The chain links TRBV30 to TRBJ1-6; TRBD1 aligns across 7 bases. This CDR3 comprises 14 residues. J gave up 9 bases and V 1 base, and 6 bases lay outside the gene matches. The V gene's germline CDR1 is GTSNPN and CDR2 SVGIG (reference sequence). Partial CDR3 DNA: TGTGCCTGGAGTGAGCCGGGACAGCGTTCACCC. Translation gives CAWSEPGQRSP. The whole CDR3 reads CAWSEPGQRSPLHF.

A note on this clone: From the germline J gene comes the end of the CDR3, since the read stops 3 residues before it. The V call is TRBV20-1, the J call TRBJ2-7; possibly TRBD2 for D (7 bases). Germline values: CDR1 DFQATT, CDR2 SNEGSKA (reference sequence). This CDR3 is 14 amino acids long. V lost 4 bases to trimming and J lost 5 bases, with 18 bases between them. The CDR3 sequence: CSAIPRGGENEQYF. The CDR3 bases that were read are TGCAGTGCTATCCCAAGGGGGGGAGAGAACGAG.

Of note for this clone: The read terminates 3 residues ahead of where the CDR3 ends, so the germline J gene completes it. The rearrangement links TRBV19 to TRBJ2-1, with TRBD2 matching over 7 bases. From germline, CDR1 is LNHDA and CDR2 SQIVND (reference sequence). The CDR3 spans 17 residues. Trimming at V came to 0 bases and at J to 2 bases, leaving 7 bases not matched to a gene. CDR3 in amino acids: CASSIENSGITYNEQFF. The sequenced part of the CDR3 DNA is TGTGCCAGTAGTATAGAAAACAGCGGGATAACCTACAATGAG.

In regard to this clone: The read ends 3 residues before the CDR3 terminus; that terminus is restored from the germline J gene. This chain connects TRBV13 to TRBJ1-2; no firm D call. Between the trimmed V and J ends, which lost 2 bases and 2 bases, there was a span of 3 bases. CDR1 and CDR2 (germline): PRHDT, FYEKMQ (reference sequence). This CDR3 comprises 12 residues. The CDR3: CASSLQNYGYTF. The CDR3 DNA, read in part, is TGTGCCAGCAGCTTACAGAACTATGGC.

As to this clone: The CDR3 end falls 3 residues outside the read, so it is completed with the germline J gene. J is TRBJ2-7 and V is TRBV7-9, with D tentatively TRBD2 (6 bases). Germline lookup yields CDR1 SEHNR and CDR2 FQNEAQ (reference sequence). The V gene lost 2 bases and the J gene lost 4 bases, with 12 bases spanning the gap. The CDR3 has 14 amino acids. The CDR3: CASSLIPEGYEQYF. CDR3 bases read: TGTGCCAGCAGCTTAATTCCGGAGGGTTACGAG.

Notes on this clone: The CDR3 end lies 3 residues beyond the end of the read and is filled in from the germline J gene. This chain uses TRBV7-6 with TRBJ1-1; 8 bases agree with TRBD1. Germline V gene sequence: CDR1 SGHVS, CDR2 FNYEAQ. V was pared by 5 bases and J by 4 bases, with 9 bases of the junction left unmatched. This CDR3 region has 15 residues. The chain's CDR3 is CASSDGGQGLTEAFF. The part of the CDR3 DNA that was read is TGTGCCAGCAGCGACGGAGGACAGGGTCTCACTGAA.